Listed below are T cell receptor beta chains from one sample, sequenced in a study of graft-versus-host responses after intestinal transplantation. Libraries were prepared by immunoSEQ multiplex PCR; TCRdb keeps only in-frame clonotypes and omits some of them. The data show roughly 7,000 clones, 20% to 25% seen once. The sample in question was alloreactive CD4+ T cells from a mixed lymphocyte reaction culture, obtained before transplantation. The receptor source for this set is a human patient who was an organ donor for intestinal transplantation. Both conserved end residues are part of each CDR3. The order of the fields is V gene, J gene, D gene, clone size, CDR3 DNA, CDR3 protein. The D gene is left open where the match is weak. Some rows have no size entry. The others give once, few or many, or a class for an expanded clone.

TRBV11-2	TRBJ2-1	.	.	TGTGCCAGCAGCTCGGACCGGGGAAATGAGCAGTTCTTC	CASSSDRGNEQFF
TRBV11-2	TRBJ2-7	TRBD1	medium-sized	TGTGCCAGCAGCGCAGACAGGGGGCCTTACTACGAGCAGTACTTC	CASSADRGPYYEQYF
TRBV6-6	TRBJ1-2	.	few	TGTGCCAGCAGTTATGGGTTCACAGCGGGGACCTTC	CASSYGFTAGTF
TRBV7-2	TRBJ2-7	.	.	TGCGCCAGCAGCCAAGAACCAACTAGCTACGAGCAGTACTTC	CASSQEPTSYEQYF
TRBV7-2	TRBJ2-1	TRBD1	few	TGTGCCAGCAGCCGGGACAGATACTACAATGAGCAGTTCTTC	CASSRDRYYNEQFF
TRBV28	TRBJ2-1	.	medium-sized	TGTGCCAGCAGGGGGAGCCTGACGGGCCCTCGGTTCTTC	CASRGSLTGPRFF
TRBV30	TRBJ2-3	TRBD2	.	TGTGCTGGAGTGAGCGGGAGGGCCACAGATACGCAGTATTTT	CAGVSGRATDTQYF
TRBV7-9	TRBJ2-5	TRBD2	.	TGTGCCAGAAGCTTGGGACGCGGGAGCCAAGAGACCCAGTACTTC	CARSLGRGSQETQYF
TRBV29-1	TRBJ2-2	.	few	TGCAGCGTTGGGACCTCCACCGGGGAGCTGTTTTTT	CSVGTSTGELFF
TRBV7-4	TRBJ2-2	TRBD1	.	TGTGCCAGCAGCTTAACAGGGGGCACCGGGGAGCTGTTTTTT	CASSLTGGTGELFF
TRBV6-5	TRBJ2-4	.	.	TGTGCCAGCACGGACTGGACCAAAAACATTCAGTACTTC	CASTDWTKNIQYF
TRBV28	TRBJ2-1	TRBD1	.	TGTGCCAGCAGTATCACAGGGGAACCCTACAATGAGCAGTTCTTC	CASSITGEPYNEQFF
TRBV7-8	TRBJ2-4	.	.	TGTGCCAGCAGCTTAGGGGGGCGAAACATTCAGTACTTC	CASSLGGRNIQYF
TRBV5-1	TRBJ2-5	.	.	TGCGCCAGCAGCTTGGAGACCCAGTACTTC	CASSLETQYF
TRBV5-4	TRBJ1-5	.	few	TGTGCCAGCAGCTTAGAACAGCTTAGGCCCCAGCATTTT	CASSLEQLRPQHF
TRBV20-1	TRBJ2-1	.	few	TGCAGTGGTAGCCTAAAGAATGAGCAGTTCTTC	CSGSLKNEQFF
TRBV7-9	TRBJ2-5	TRBD2	few	TGTGCCAGCAGCTTATCTCTGACTAGCGGGAAGCTAGAGACCCAGTACTTC	CASSLSLTSGKLETQYF
TRBV7-2	TRBJ2-7	TRBD1	few	TGTGCCAGAAGCGCCTGGACAGGGGAAATATCCTACGAGCAGTACTTC	CARSAWTGEISYEQYF
TRBV14	TRBJ1-1	.	.	TGTGCCAGCAGCCCTACCGGACAGAAAAAAGCTTTCTTT	CASSPTGQKKAFF
TRBV25-1	TRBJ2-7	.	.	TGTGCCAGCAGTGAAGCGCAGGGGGGGTACGAGCAGTACTTC	CASSEAQGGYEQYF
TRBV5-5	TRBJ2-7	TRBD1	few	TGTGCCAGCAGCTTTACAGGGGACCCCTACGAGCAGTACTTC	CASSFTGDPYEQYF
TRBV4-3	TRBJ2-7	.	.	TGCGCCAGCAGCCAAGATCTGGGGCAAGTATCCTACGAGCAGTACTTC	CASSQDLGQVSYEQYF
TRBV6-4	TRBJ2-3	TRBD2	few	TGTGCCAGCAGTGGCCTAGCGGGAGGGGGGGTCACAGATACGCAGTATTTT	CASSGLAGGGVTDTQYF
TRBV19	TRBJ1-1	TRBD1	few	TGTGCCAGTAGTATATTAGGGCAGGGGGCGACTGAAGCTTTCTTT	CASSILGQGATEAFF
TRBV30	TRBJ2-4	.	.	TGTGCCTGGAGTTCAGGAGTTGGGGGGGACAGTCTAGCCAAAAACATTCAGTACTTC	CAWSSGVGGDSLAKNIQYF
TRBV4-3	TRBJ2-5	TRBD2	.	TGCGCCAGCAGCCAAGGTACTAGCGGGTTAGAGACCCAGTACTTC	CASSQGTSGLETQYF
TRBV5-4	TRBJ1-5	TRBD1	few	TGTGCCAGCAGCCAGGACAGGGCTCAGCCCCAGCATTTT	CASSQDRAQPQHF
TRBV30	TRBJ2-3	.	few	TGTGCCTGGAGGGTAGGAGGGGTGGGCCGCCCAGATACGCAGTATTTT	CAWRVGGVGRPDTQYF
TRBV11-3	TRBJ1-5	TRBD1	.	TGTGCCAGCAGCTGGGGACAGTTCAATCAGCCCCAGCATTTT	CASSWGQFNQPQHF
TRBV4-1	TRBJ2-1	TRBD2	.	TGCGCCAGCAGCCAAGCGCTAGCGGGAGGGCCGGGATATGAGCAGTTCTTC	CASSQALAGGPGYEQFF
TRBV6-5	TRBJ2-7	.	few	TGTGCCAGCAGTGAAGGATACGAGCAGTACTTC	CASSEGYEQYF
TRBV27	TRBJ2-7	TRBD1	.	TGTGCCAGCAGTTACGCCGGGACAGGGGGTTTCTACGAGCAGTACTTC	CASSYAGTGGFYEQYF
TRBV19	TRBJ2-6	.	.	TGTGCCAGGCGGGGTGGGGCTGGGGCCAACGTCCTGACTTTC	CARRGGAGANVLTF
TRBV11-2	TRBJ1-1	.	few	TGTGCCAGCAGTCAACAGGGTGGCACTGAAGCTTTCTTT	CASSQQGGTEAFF